This T cell receptor beta chain was obtained from a study of blood T cell repertoires in COVID-19. For the study at large: Donors in the United States, Italy and Spain gave samples during acute or convalescent COVID-19. PBMCs, B-cell-depleted T cells, or T cells were the source of the cDNA or gDNA that made up the material.

Under the authors' procedure: How many nucleated cells were present was estimated from reference gene primer amplification. TCRdb keeps only in-frame clones here, not all; method: immunoSEQ multiplex PCR. The DNA was the basis for D and trimming; V, J and clone size are from that table. The profile shows around 63,000 clones, approximately 88% of them singletons. Germline V CDR1 and CDR2: SGHNT, YYREEE (reference sequence). V lost 5 bases, J lost 5 bases, and 9 bases stayed unmatched. This CDR3 has 14 amino acids. The V call is TRBV5-4, the J call TRBJ2-5, with 7 bases fitting TRBD1. The sequencing input was peripheral blood. The origin of this receptor is a woman aged 55 to 70 with acute or convalescent COVID-19. The CDR3 here is CASSSRQGRETQYF. DNA for the CDR3: TGTGCCAGCAGTTCAAGACAGGGAAGGGAGACCCAGTACTTC.